A selection of T cell receptor beta chains follows, all from one sample in a study of response to subunit inactivated influenza vaccine. MiXCR, applied by TCRdb to the RT-PCR reads, yields one record per CDR3 protein. The data show roughly 780,000 distinct CDR3 sequences, 15% to 20% seen once. Sequenced material: PBMCs from blood, taken around 5 days after vaccination. The receptors were gathered from a man aged 50 or older who received an inactivated influenza vaccine. CDR3s include the opening cysteine and the closing phenylalanine or tryptophan. D genes are given only for firm matches. Expanded clones are given a class, and other clones once, few, many or no size at all.

J | size | V | D | DNA | CDR3
TRBJ2-7 | - | TRBV4-2 | - | TGTGCCAGCAGCCAAGGAGGAACTAGCCTATCCGAGCAGTACTTC | CASSQGGTSLSEQYF
TRBJ2-7 | - | TRBV20-1 | - | TGCAGTGCTAGAGATCTAAGGGGCGAGTACGAGCAGTACTTC | CSARDLRGEYEQYF
TRBJ2-7 | - | TRBV5-1 | - | TGCGCCAGCAGCTCTCTGTTGGGGGTGCAGTACTTC | CASSSLLGVQYF
TRBJ1-2 | - | TRBV6-1 | TRBD1 | TGTGCCAGCACCCGGACAGGGGGATATGGCTACACCTTC | CASTRTGGYGYTF
TRBJ2-1 | few | TRBV11-1 | - | TGTGCCAGCAGCGTACCGGGGGGCGGTCGTAACGATGCCTACAATGAGCAGTTCTTC | CASSVPGGGRNDAYNEQFF
TRBJ2-7 | few | TRBV20-1 | TRBD2 | TGCAGTGCTAGAGTGGTAGCGGGAGTCTACGAGCAGTACTTC | CSARVVAGVYEQYF
TRBJ1-2 | once | TRBV4-1 | - | TGCGCCAGCAGCCGCAGACCCCCAGGGTACTATGGCTACACCTTC | CASSRRPPGYYGYTF
TRBJ2-1 | - | TRBV6-1 | TRBD1 | TGTGCCAGCAGAAACAGGGGTCCTTCGAGGAATGAGCAGTTCTTC | CASRNRGPSRNEQFF
TRBJ2-3 | - | TRBV7-2 | - | TGTGCCAGCAGCTTGCAAACTAGTAGGCAGTTCACAGATACGCAGTATTTT | CASSLQTSRQFTDTQYF
TRBJ2-7 | few | TRBV4-1 | - | TGCGCCAGCAGCCAACACGACCTGGACACCTACGAGCAGTACTTC | CASSQHDLDTYEQYF
TRBJ2-1 | many | TRBV20-1 | - | TGCAGTGCTAGATGGGAAGACAATGAGCAGTTCTTC | CSARWEDNEQFF
TRBJ1-4 | - | TRBV5-6 | TRBD1 | TGTGCCAGCAGCTTGTGGGACAGCCGTGGAAAACTGTTTTTT | CASSLWDSRGKLFF
TRBJ2-1 | - | TRBV3-1 | TRBD2 | TGTGCCAGCAGCCAAGAGGGACTAGCGGGAGGCAATGAGCAGTTCTTC | CASSQEGLAGGNEQFF
TRBJ2-1 | many | TRBV20-1 | - | TGCAGTGCTAGCACTCCGTGGAATGAGCAGTTCTTC | CSASTPWNEQFF
TRBJ2-6 | few | TRBV7-2 | - | TGTGCCAGCAGCGCCCGAACAGGGTCTGGGGCCAACGTCCTGACTTTC | CASSARTGSGANVLTF
TRBJ2-3 | - | TRBV24-1 | - | TGTGCCACCGGGACCCTTACAGATACGCAGTATTTT | CATGTLTDTQYF
TRBJ2-1 | - | TRBV7-9 | - | TGTGCCAGCAGCTTAGTAGGGGGGGGGCGCTACAATGAGCAGTTCTTC | CASSLVGGGRYNEQFF
TRBJ1-2 | - | TRBV4-1 | - | TGCGCCAGCAGCCGGGACAACGACTATGGCTACACCTTC | CASSRDNDYGYTF
TRBJ2-7 | many | TRBV7-2 | TRBD2 | TGTGCCAGCAGCCGAGGGACTAGCGAGTACGAGCAGTACTTC | CASSRGTSEYEQYF
TRBJ1-1 | - | TRBV6-5 | TRBD1 | TGTGCCAGCAGTTACTCGCTAGGGGGCTTGAACACTGAAGCTTTCTTT | CASSYSLGGLNTEAFF
TRBJ2-7 | few | TRBV6-2/TRBV6-3 | TRBD1 | TGTGCCAGCAGCTACCTCAGGACAGGTAGTAGCGAGCAGTACTTC | CASSYLRTGSSEQYF
TRBJ2-3 | few | TRBV9 | TRBD2 | TGTGCCAGCAGCGTAGCTAGCGGGGGAAGCACAGATACGCAGTATTTT | CASSVASGGSTDTQYF
TRBJ2-7 | few | TRBV5-1 | TRBD1 | TGCGCCAGCAGCATAAGTGGACAGGGGTATTACGAGCAGTACTTC | CASSISGQGYYEQYF
TRBJ2-3 | many | TRBV10-3 | - | TGTGCCATCAGTGAACCGGGACCCCTCCGGAAGCAGTATTTT | CAISEPGPLRKQYF
TRBJ2-5 | - | TRBV11-2 | - | TGTGCCAGCAGCTTTCCGGCCCGGAACGAAGGGTGGGACGTGGAGACCCAGTACTTC | CASSFPARNEGWDVETQYF
TRBJ2-3 | - | TRBV4-3 | - | TGCGCCAGCAGCTTGCCGGGACCTACAAGAACAGATACGCAGTATTTT | CASSLPGPTRTDTQYF
TRBJ1-5 | few | TRBV6-5 | - | TGTGCCAGCAGTTCCAATCCGTCCCTCCCGGATGCGTCTCAGCCCCAGCATTTT | CASSSNPSLPDASQPQHF
TRBJ2-5 | - | TRBV20-1 | TRBD2 | TGCAGTGCTAGAGAGTTTAGCGGGAGGCCCCAAGAGACCCAGTACTTC | CSAREFSGRPQETQYF
TRBJ2-5 | few | TRBV7-2 | - | TGTGCCAGCACCCTACTAGAGTTGGAGACCCAGTACTTC | CASTLLELETQYF
TRBJ2-5 | - | TRBV29-1 | - | TGCAGCGTTGAAAGTTGGGGGCAAGAGACCCAGTACTTC | CSVESWGQETQYF
TRBJ2-7 | - | TRBV11-2 | - | TGTGCCAGCAGCTTAACCCAGGGGGGGTCCTACGAGCAGTACTTC | CASSLTQGGSYEQYF
TRBJ2-1 | - | TRBV20-1 | - | TGCAGTGCTAGAGGGGCCGCTTCGCTGGGCTACAATGAGCAGTTCTTC | CSARGAASLGYNEQFF
TRBJ2-1 | many | TRBV20-1 | - | TGCAGTGCTAGACCCATGTTAGGTCCTTACAACGATGAGCAGTTCTTC | CSARPMLGPYNDEQFF
TRBJ2-3 | few | TRBV29-1 | - | TGCAGCGCCGATTCGGGGGGCACAGATACGCAGTATTTT | CSADSGGTDTQYF
TRBJ2-1 | - | TRBV6-1 | TRBD2 | TGTGCCAGCAGAATAGCGGGAGCGACGTACAATGAGCAGTTCTTC | CASRIAGATYNEQFF
TRBJ2-2 | few | TRBV24-1 | TRBD1 | TGTGCCACCAGTGACCCCACCTGGGACAGGGGGCAACAGTACACCGGGGAGCTGTTTTTT | CATSDPTWDRGQQYTGELFF
TRBJ2-7 | many | TRBV4-2 | - | TGTGCCAGCAGCCAAGCTGGAGGGGGCTACGAGCAGTACTTC | CASSQAGGGYEQYF